These 24 T cell receptor beta chains were all obtained from the same sample, sequenced in a study of identical twins. In TCRdb, the 5' RACE reads were re-called with MiXCR into one record per CDR3 protein. The sample has 1,800,000 or so distinct CDR3 sequences, about 32% seen once. The material sequenced was cord blood. These receptor sequences come from a newborn girl in good health.

This clonotype has only a few counts. The V and J genes are TRBV20-1 and TRBJ1-6; D unclear. V was clipped by 0 bases and J by 10 bases, with 16 bases between them. The CDR3 runs to 15 residues. Germline values: CDR1 DFQATT, CDR2 SNEGSKA (reference sequence). The CDR3 DNA sequence: TGCAGTGCTAGAGATACGGAGGGCAATGGGTCACCCCTCCACTTT. Residues: CSARDTEGNGSPLHF.

This clonotype was recorded a few times. This sequence joins TRBV20-1 and TRBJ2-1, with D uncertain. V lost 5 bases and J 2 bases, leaving 10 bases between the germline ends. CDR3 length: 13 amino acids. CDR1 is DFQATT and CDR2 is SNEGSKA in the germline V gene (reference sequence). The CDR3 loop reads CSACLIPYNEQFF. CDR3 in DNA: TGCAGTGCTTGTCTAATCCCCTACAATGAGCAGTTCTTC.

This chain joins TRBV24-1 and TRBJ2-5; 8 bases match TRBD2. The J call is doubtful: the DNA matches TRBJ2-7 better. The CDR3 covers 13 residues. CDR1 and CDR2 (germline): KGHDR, SFDVKD. CDR3 loop: CATSRTSGPEQYF. As DNA, the CDR3 is TGTGCCACCAGTAGAACTAGCGGCCCCGAGCAGTACTTC.

V usage is TRBV29-1 and J usage is TRBJ2-1; D perhaps matches TRBD1 (6 bases). Germline values: CDR1 SQVTM, CDR2 ANQGSEA. CDR3 size: 15 residues. V was trimmed by 1 base and J by 2 bases, leaving 12 bases between them. The DNA of the CDR3 is TGCAGCGTTGAAGCGGTCAGGGGAGCCTACAATGAGCAGTTCTTC. It yields the protein CSVEAVRGAYNEQFF.

This chain links TRBV10-3 with TRBJ2-1; D is undetermined. The V gene lost 3 bases and the J gene lost 0 bases, with 12 bases spanning the gap. The CDR3 consists of 16 residues. Germline V gene sequence: CDR1 ENHRY, CDR2 SYGVKD. In DNA form, the CDR3 reads TGTGCCATCAGTGATTATCAGAAGAGCTCCTACAATGAGCAGTTCTTC. This codes for CAISDYQKSSYNEQFF.

This clonotype was counted between two and nine times. One end of the junction varies from germline; a read error may be responsible. V and J are TRBV28 and TRBJ1-5, with 7 bases aligning to TRBD1. Germline CDR1 and CDR2: MDHEN and SYDVKM. This CDR3 has 13 amino acids. This CDR3 reads CVSSQGGNQPQHF. CDR3 coding DNA: TGTGTCAGCAGTCAGGGGGGCAATCAGCCCCAGCATTTT.

The chain joins TRBV3-1 to TRBJ2-5; 7 bases map to TRBD1. CDR3 size: 14 residues. The junction had 7 bases not matched to a gene; V was cut back by 3 bases and J by 6 bases. Germline V lookup: CDR1 LGHDT, CDR2 YNNKEL (reference sequence). This CDR3 reads CASSQITTGKTQYF. The CDR3 DNA sequence: TGTGCCAGCAGCCAGATCACGACAGGGAAGACCCAGTACTTC.

V is TRBV25-1 and J is TRBJ1-4; 7 nucleotides line up with TRBD1. The V gene's germline CDR1 is MGHDK and CDR2 SYGVNS. The J segment lost 6 bases and the V segment lost 5 bases, leaving 12 bases of the junction unmatched. CDR3 length equals 16 residues. CDR3 bases: TGTGCCAGCAGTAGCCCTCAGGGGGAAAACCATGAAAAACTGTTTTTT. Translated, it gives CASSSPQGENHEKLFF.

Only a few counts were recorded for this clonotype. The chain has TRBV7-2 and TRBJ2-3; no firm D call. This CDR3 comprises 13 residues. The V end was cut by 4 bases, the J end by 1 base, with 6 bases between. Germline loops: CDR1 SGHTA, CDR2 FQGNSA. The CDR3 region has the DNA TGTGCCAGCAGCTCCAAGCGCACAGATACGCAGTATTTT. Residues: CASSSKRTDTQYF.

The chain uses TRBV5-1 and TRBJ2-3, with D perhaps matching TRBD2 (5 bases). CDR3 size: 17 residues. The V gene lost 0 bases and the J gene lost 3 bases, with 17 bases spanning the gap. CDR1 and CDR2 from the germline V gene are SGHRS and YFSETQ. CDR3 DNA sequence: TGCGCCAGCAGCTTGGCGCCCGCTAGCTCCGGTACAGATACGCAGTATTTT. Translating it yields CASSLAPASSGTDTQYF.

This clonotype came up a few times. J is TRBJ2-1 and V is TRBV2; 10 bases agree with TRBD2. Germline V gene lookup returns CDR1 SNHLY and CDR2 FYNNEI. This CDR3 has 17 residues. The V gene end was trimmed by 4 bases and the J gene end by 7 bases; junction bases not matched to a gene: 13. The CDR3 DNA sequence: TGTGCCAGCAGTGGCACACCGGGACTAGCGAGTCGAAATGAGCAGTTCTTC. Protein product: CASSGTPGLASRNEQFF.

This clonotype showed up just a few times. V gene TRBV30 combines with J gene TRBJ1-2; D uncertain. V was clipped by 2 bases and J by 4 bases, with 8 bases between them. CDR3 size: 12 residues. The germline V gene has CDR1 GTSNPN and CDR2 SVGIG (reference sequence). The CDR3 DNA reads TGTGCCTGGAGTCTCCCCTTCTATGGCTACACCTTC. Its protein product is CAWSLPFYGYTF.

The rearrangement uses TRBV6-5 and TRBJ1-4; the D gene is possibly TRBD1 (5 bases). Trimming shortened V by 9 bases and J by 8 bases, and 13 bases separated the two germline ends. The V gene's germline CDR1 is MNHEY and CDR2 SVGAGI. CDR3 size: 12 residues. This chain's CDR3 is CARGARDEKLFF. The CDR3 DNA sequence: TGTGCCAGAGGGGCGAGGGACGAAAAACTGTTTTTT.

The gene calls are TRBV20-1 and TRBJ1-2; D might be TRBD1 (5 bases). The V gene's germline CDR1 is DFQATT and CDR2 SNEGSKA (reference sequence). There are 16 residues in the CDR3. V was cut by 0 bases and J by 2 bases, with 16 bases left in between. CDR3 sequence (DNA): TGCAGTGCTAGAGATAGTGGACACTCGACCAACTATGGCTACACCTTC. Encoded protein: CSARDSGHSTNYGYTF.

This chain joins TRBV20-1 and TRBJ2-5; 7 bases align to TRBD1. CDR1 and CDR2 from the germline V gene are DFQATT and SNEGSKA (reference sequence). The J segment lost 5 bases and the V segment lost 4 bases, leaving 13 bases of the junction unmatched. This CDR3 has 15 amino acids. The CDR3 coding sequence is TGCAGTGCTAACCGCCCACAGGGGATTAGGGAGACCCAGTACTTC. It translates to CSANRPQGIRETQYF.

With respect to this clonotype: One end of the junction does not line up with germline, which may come from a read error. The V gene is TRBV20-1, the J gene TRBJ2-6, with 8 bases lining up with TRBD1. The germline V gene has CDR1 DFQATT and CDR2 SNEGSKA (reference sequence). The CDR3 contains 13 residues. The CDR3 DNA follows: TGCAGTGCTAGAGAGGGACAGGCCTACGTCCTGACTTTC. This translates into CSAREGQAYVLTF.

Concerning this clonotype itself: One end of the junction varies from germline; a read error may be responsible. The chain couples TRBV2 to TRBJ2-1; TRBD1 aligns across 8 bases. In germline, CDR1 is SNHLY, CDR2 FYNNEI. The CDR3 is 15 amino acids. The CDR3 coding sequence is TGTGCCAGCAGGGAAGGACAGGGAGGATACAATGAGCGGTTCTTC. Translated, it gives CASREGQGGYNERFF.

The DNA of the CDR3 is TGCAGTGCTAGAAGGACTAGCGACTCCTACGAGCAGTACTTC. It encodes CSARRTSDSYEQYF. The rearrangement links TRBV20-1 to TRBJ2-7, with 9 bases that match TRBD2. Unmatched junction bases numbered 2, after V lost 2 bases and J lost 0 bases. This CDR3 has 14 residues. The germline V gene has CDR1 DFQATT and CDR2 SNEGSKA (reference sequence).

J is TRBJ1-2 and V is TRBV20-1; possibly TRBD1 for D (5 bases). Germline assignment: CDR1 DFQATT and CDR2 SNEGSKA (reference sequence). Trimming took off 6 bases at V and 4 bases at J, with 15 bases between the two ends. CDR3 length: 13 amino acids. This CDR3 reads CSAPPAGGYGYTF. The DNA for the CDR3 is TGCAGTGCCCCTCCAGCGGGGGGCTATGGCTACACCTTC.

The chain carries TRBV3-1 and TRBJ2-1; TRBD2 aligns across 7 bases. This CDR3 is 15 amino acids long. CDR1 LGHDT and CDR2 YNNKEL come from the germline V gene (reference sequence). Losses at the gene ends were 0 bases for V and 6 bases for J; bases not matched to a gene: 5. In nucleotides, the CDR3 is TGTGCCAGCAGCCAAGACTGGACTAGAGGCAATGAGCAGTTCTTC. Residues: CASSQDWTRGNEQFF.

The chain is built from TRBV20-1 and TRBJ1-6; D uncertain. The CDR3 spans 13 residues. The V and J ends lost 0 bases and 8 bases respectively, with 8 bases between them. In germline, CDR1 is DFQATT, CDR2 SNEGSKA (reference sequence). CDR3 region: CSARDFGDSPLHF. The CDR3 DNA reads as TGCAGTGCTAGAGATTTTGGGGATTCACCCCTCCACTTT.

The V gene is TRBV7-9, the J gene TRBJ2-1; 11 nucleotides agree with TRBD2. The CDR3 length is 18 residues. Germline V lookup: CDR1 SEHNR, CDR2 FQNEAQ (reference sequence). The junction had 14 bases not matched to a gene; V was cut back by 5 bases and J by 5 bases. The CDR3 DNA follows: TGTGCCAGCAGCCCCTACCCCTCTACTAGCGGGGGCGACAATGAGCAGTTCTTC. Translated, it gives CASSPYPSTSGGDNEQFF.

Only a few counts were recorded for this clonotype. The V gene is TRBV5-1, the J gene TRBJ1-1, with 7 bases that match TRBD1. CDR1 and CDR2 from the germline V gene are SGHRS and YFSETQ. The CDR3 loop spans 18 amino acids. J was trimmed by 3 bases and V by 2 bases; bases with no gene match: 16. CDR3 bases: TGCGCCAGCAGCTTCCGGCCACAGGGGATCGGCCTGGACACTGAAGCTTTCTTT. Translated, it gives CASSFRPQGIGLDTEAFF.

For the CDR3, the DNA is TGTGCCAGCAGCTTTCGGGGGAGGGACCAAGAGACCCAGTACTTC. Its translation is CASSFRGRDQETQYF. The V call is TRBV2, the J call TRBJ2-5; 7 bases line up with TRBD2. Germline CDR1 and CDR2: SNHLY and FYNNEI. The CDR3 is 15 residues long. V lost 6 bases, J lost 0 bases, and 7 bases stayed unmatched.